The 28 T cell receptor beta chains in this list originate from one sample, sequenced in a study of glioma-infiltrating T cells after dendritic cell vaccination. Some clones are missing from TCRdb's copy, which holds only in-frame ones; the method was immunoSEQ multiplex PCR. The data contain tens of thousands of clones, around 86% of them singletons. Source: blood, taken before dendritic cell vaccination. Receptors were obtained from a human donor with glioblastoma.

This chain uses TRBV7-6 with TRBJ2-7; D is possibly TRBD2 (5 bases). The CDR3 has 13 residues. The V gene lost 5 bases and the J gene lost 4 bases, with 12 bases spanning the gap. The germline V gene has CDR1 SGHVS and CDR2 FNYEAQ. The DNA for the CDR3 is TGTGCCAGCAGCCCAAGAGAGGGTTACGAGCAGTACTTC. Residues: CASSPREGYEQYF.

The gene calls are TRBV10-1 and TRBJ2-7; the match to TRBD2 covers 7 bases. V was clipped by 6 bases and J by 0 bases; unmatched bases: 14. The CDR3 has 17 residues. Germline CDR1 is WNHNN and CDR2 is SYGVQD (reference sequence). This CDR3 is CASRLKKGREFSYEQYF. The CDR3 region has the DNA TGCGCCAGCAGGTTGAAAAAAGGGCGGGAGTTCTCCTACGAGCAGTACTTC.

The V gene is TRBV6-5, the J gene TRBJ1-1; D unresolved. The V gene's germline CDR1 is MNHEY and CDR2 SVGAGI. This CDR3 has 16 residues. V lost 2 bases, J lost 1 base, and 14 bases lay in between. The CDR3 reads CASSYVTPPWNTEAFF. Here the CDR3 DNA reads TGTGCCAGCAGTTACGTCACTCCCCCTTGGAACACTGAAGCTTTCTTT.

The chain joins TRBV6-1 to TRBJ2-2; weak D call: TRBD1 (6 bases). CDR1 and CDR2 (germline): MNHNS, SASEGT. The CDR3 covers 14 residues. The V gene lost 5 bases and the J gene lost 5 bases, with 12 bases spanning the gap. CDR3 bases: TGTGCCAGCAGTTTATGGACAGTAACCGGGGAGCTGTTTTTT. The encoded protein is CASSLWTVTGELFF.

The chain uses TRBV11-2 and TRBJ1-2; D may be TRBD1 (5 bases). The CDR3 is made up of 13 amino acids. Trimming removed 3 bases from V and 3 bases from J, with 8 bases in between. The germline gives CDR1 SGHAT, CDR2 FQNNGV. This CDR3 is CASSFSGYYGYTF. In DNA form, the CDR3 reads TGTGCCAGCAGCTTTTCAGGGTACTATGGCTACACCTTC. The entire variable domain, with the rest obtained from reference TRBV11-2 and TRBJ1-2, is as follows: EAGVAQSPRYKIIEKRQSVAFWCNPISGHATLYWYQQILGQGPKLLIQFQNNGVVDDSQLPKDRFSAERLKGVDSTLKIQPAKLEDSAVYLCASSFSGYYGYTFGSGTRLTVV.

The chain recombines TRBV7-9 with TRBJ1-2, with 7 bases matching TRBD1. V was clipped by 5 bases and J by 2 bases; unmatched bases: 8. Per germline, CDR1 SEHNR and CDR2 FQNEAQ (reference sequence). The CDR3 totals 15 residues. CDR3 sequence reads: CASSPSGQANYGYTF. The CDR3 DNA is TGTGCCAGCAGCCCCTCTGGACAGGCCAACTATGGCTACACCTTC.

This chain connects TRBV10-3 to TRBJ2-2; 8 positions match TRBD1. V shed 2 bases, J shed 5 bases, and the junction held 1 base outside the gene matches. Germline loops: CDR1 ENHRY, CDR2 SYGVKD. The length of the CDR3 is 14 residues. This CDR3 is CAISEDRGTGELFF. CDR3 DNA: TGTGCCATCAGTGAGGACAGGGGTACCGGGGAGCTGTTTTTT.

The gene calls are TRBV7-9 and TRBJ2-5; the match to TRBD2 covers 7 bases. Trimming removed 8 bases from V and 7 bases from J; junction bases left unmatched: 7. The CDR3 runs to 12 residues. In germline, CDR1 is SEHNR, CDR2 FQNEAQ (reference sequence). CDR3 in amino acids: CASWGGMGTQYF. The CDR3 region has the DNA TGTGCCAGCTGGGGGGGGATGGGGACCCAGTACTTC.

The table lists this clone with a count of one. The chain combines TRBV27 with TRBJ2-7; the match to TRBD2 covers 9 bases. V trimming: 4 bases; J trimming: 5 bases; junction bases outside the gene matches: 9. The CDR3 is 15 amino acids. CDR1 and CDR2 (germline): MNHEY, SMNVEV (reference sequence). The CDR3 spells CASSSRGRAHNEQYF. CDR3 coding DNA: TGTGCCAGCAGTTCTCGCGGGAGGGCCCACAACGAGCAGTACTTC.

V usage is TRBV18 and J usage is TRBJ1-5, with 10 bases identical to TRBD1. After removal of 4 bases from V and 6 bases from J, the junction contained 6 bases not matched to a gene. The CDR3 consists of 15 residues. CDR1 KGHSH and CDR2 LQKENI come from the germline V gene. The CDR3 bases are TGTGCCAGCTCACTTACGGGGACAGGGGCTCAGCCCCAGCATTTT. Amino acid sequence: CASSLTGTGAQPQHF.

Concerning this clone itself: At the DNA level, this CDR3 is encoded by other sequences in the same sample as well. This rearrangement joins TRBV11-3 to TRBJ1-1; perhaps TRBD1 as D (6 bases). The CDR3 runs to 14 residues. From germline, CDR1 is SGHNT and CDR2 YENEEA. Trimming stripped 3 bases from V and 2 bases from J, with 10 bases between. Here the CDR3 DNA reads TGTGCCAGCAGCTTGGGGGGGCCCAACACTGAAGCTTTCTTT. Amino acids: CASSLGGPNTEAFF.

The J gene is TRBJ1-2, the V gene TRBV4-3; 8 bases agree with TRBD1. The CDR3 spans 15 residues. Germline loops: CDR1 LGHNA, CDR2 YSLEER. With V trimmed by 0 bases and J by 4 bases, 4 bases remained unmatched. The CDR3 loop is CASSQELQGVYGYTF. The CDR3 DNA is TGCGCCAGCAGCCAAGAATTACAGGGGGTCTATGGCTACACCTTC.

This clone came up once. This sequence joins TRBV6-5 and TRBJ2-7; D might be TRBD1 (5 bases). CDR1 and CDR2 from the germline V gene are MNHEY and SVGAGI. There are 15 residues in the CDR3. The V end lost 1 base, the J end lost 2 bases, and 12 bases lay between the germline ends. The CDR3 sequence is CASSYLSGRAYEQYF. DNA of the CDR3: TGTGCCAGCAGTTACTTGTCAGGGCGTGCCTACGAGCAGTACTTC.

The chain recombines TRBV10-3 with TRBJ2-5; perhaps TRBD2 as D (5 bases). Germline values: CDR1 ENHRY, CDR2 SYGVKD. Trimming took off 4 bases at V and 2 bases at J, with 11 bases between the two ends. The CDR3 consists of 14 residues. Written as DNA, the CDR3 is TGTGCCATCAGTGTCGCGGGTACTCAAGAGACCCAGTACTTC. This translates into CAISVAGTQETQYF.

This chain joins TRBV4-2 and TRBJ2-3; 13 bases are shared with TRBD2. The germline CDR1 and CDR2 sequences are LGHNA and YNFKEQ. J lost 2 bases, V lost 0 bases, and 17 bases had no gene match. The CDR3 loop spans 22 amino acids. CDR3 nucleotides: TGTGCCAGCAGCCAAGATCTGGGACTAGCGGGGAGAGAAATATTCTACACAGATACGCAGTATTTT. Encoded protein: CASSQDLGLAGREIFYTDTQYF.

The genes are TRBV4-3 and TRBJ2-3, with 10 positions matching TRBD2. Looked up from germline, CDR1 is LGHNA and CDR2 is YSLEER. V was clipped by 1 base and J by 6 bases; unmatched bases: 7. CDR3 length: 16 residues. The CDR3 is CASSQVASGGRDTQYF. CDR3 DNA sequence: TGCGCCAGCAGCCAAGTGGCTAGCGGGGGTAGGGATACGCAGTATTTT.

The J gene is TRBJ2-2, the V gene TRBV19; 8 bases agree with TRBD1. This CDR3 has 16 residues. Germline loops: CDR1 LNHDA, CDR2 SQIVND (reference sequence). Trimming cost V 3 bases and J 7 bases; bases outside gene matches: 10. Here the CDR3 reads CASSIQPQGASGELFF. CDR3 DNA sequence: TGTGCCAGTAGTATCCAACCCCAGGGGGCGAGCGGGGAGCTGTTTTTT.

This clone was seen only a few times. This rearrangement joins TRBV29-1 to TRBJ1-2; 9 positions match TRBD1. The CDR3 runs to 13 residues. The germline V gene has CDR1 SQVTM and CDR2 ANQGSEA. V was pared by 7 bases and J by 6 bases, with 9 bases of the junction left unmatched. CDR3 residues: CSGDRTGDDGYTF. CDR3 nucleotides: TGCAGCGGGGACAGGACAGGGGATGATGGCTACACCTTC.

The chain has TRBV13 and TRBJ2-3; D remains ambiguous. CDR3 length: 18 residues. Germline V lookup: CDR1 PRHDT, CDR2 FYEKMQ (reference sequence). V shed 5 bases and J shed 0 bases, with 21 bases lying between them. This chain's CDR3 is CASSPMDRLNTSTDTQYF. The CDR3 DNA sequence: TGTGCCAGCAGCCCGATGGATAGACTGAATACTAGCACAGATACGCAGTATTTT. The complete variable domain, with remaining parts taken from reference TRBV13 and TRBJ2-3, reads AAGVIQSPRHLIKEKRETATLKCYPIPRHDTVYWYQQGPGQDPQFLISFYEKMQSDKGSIPDRFSAQQFSDYHSELNMSSLELGDSALYFCASSPMDRLNTSTDTQYFGPGTRLTVL.

The J gene is TRBJ1-5, the V gene TRBV6-1; 7 positions match TRBD1. Germline values: CDR1 MNHNS, CDR2 SASEGT. V lost 8 bases and J lost 2; bases outside the gene matches: 6. The CDR3 loop spans 14 amino acids. For the CDR3, the DNA is TGTGCCAGCGGGCCAGGGGGAGGCAATCAGCCCCAGCATTTT. It yields the protein CASGPGGGNQPQHF.

In its sample, this clone was seen once. This chain joins TRBV29-1 and TRBJ1-1, with 8 bases aligning to TRBD1. The V gene's germline CDR1 is SQVTM and CDR2 ANQGSEA. With V trimmed by 6 bases and J by 5 bases, 5 bases remained unmatched. This CDR3 is built from 12 residues. In DNA, the CDR3 is TGCAGCGTAGAGCGGACAGGGACTGAAGCTTTCTTT. Amino acid sequence: CSVERTGTEAFF.

This clone was counted a single time. V usage is TRBV28 and J usage is TRBJ1-2; D uncertain. Germline CDR1 MDHEN, CDR2 SYDVKM. CDR3 size: 13 residues. With 1 base removed from V and 0 bases from J, the gap between germline ends came to 3 bases. The CDR3 DNA reads as TGTGCCAGCAGTTTATCAGCTAACTATGGCTACACCTTC. Translating it yields CASSLSANYGYTF.

This chain links TRBV29-1 with TRBJ2-7; TRBD1 aligns across 7 bases. This CDR3 comprises 13 residues. Germline values: CDR1 SQVTM, CDR2 ANQGSEA. The junction had 8 bases not matched to a gene; V was cut back by 6 bases and J by 3 bases. The CDR3 DNA is TGCAGCGTAGCCAAACGACAGGGCTACGAGCAGTACTTC. It specifies CSVAKRQGYEQYF.

This clone has more than one count but fewer than ten. The chain carries TRBV7-8 and TRBJ2-7; 10 bases fit TRBD2. The CDR3 has 17 amino acids. V lost 1 base, J lost 2 bases, and 8 bases stayed unmatched. Germline lookup yields CDR1 SGHVS and CDR2 FQNEAQ. The CDR3: CASSLGPGLADTYEQYF. The CDR3 nucleotides are TGTGCCAGCAGCTTAGGTCCCGGACTAGCGGATACCTACGAGCAGTACTTC.

The chain carries TRBV7-8 and TRBJ1-2; 11 bases match TRBD1. CDR3 size: 16 residues. With 3 bases clipped from V and 5 bases from J, the junction kept 8 bases outside the gene matches. The germline V gene encodes CDR1 SGHVS and CDR2 FQNEAQ. The CDR3 DNA reads as TGTGCCAGCAGCTTCGCAGGACAGGGGGCCGGGTATGGCTACACCTTC. Translated: CASSFAGQGAGYGYTF.

The CDR3 sequence: CASSPVSGIVGEQYF. The CDR3 nucleotides are TGTGCCAGCTCTCCTGTTAGCGGGATCGTTGGCGAGCAGTACTTC. The rearrangement links TRBV18 to TRBJ2-7, with 8 nucleotides matching TRBD2. Trimming at V came to 6 bases and at J to 6 bases, leaving 13 bases not matched to a gene. The CDR3 runs to 15 residues. Germline CDR1 and CDR2: KGHSH and LQKENI.

The chain uses TRBV27 and TRBJ1-2, with D possibly being TRBD1 (6 bases). This CDR3 is built from 14 residues. Germline CDR1 MNHEY, CDR2 SMNVEV (reference sequence). With 5 bases removed from V and 2 bases from J, the gap between germline ends came to 12 bases. The DNA of the CDR3 is TGTGCCAGCAGTACACAGGGCGGGAACTATGGCTACACCTTC. Its translation is CASSTQGGNYGYTF.

This sequence joins TRBV7-2 and TRBJ2-5, with 12 bases aligning to TRBD2. The CDR3 spans 15 residues. J was trimmed by 4 bases and V by 5 bases; bases with no gene match: 5. Germline loops: CDR1 SGHTA, CDR2 FQGNSA. For the CDR3, the DNA is TGTGCCAGCAGCGCTAGCGGGAGGGCCGCAGAGACCCAGTACTTC. It encodes CASSASGRAAETQYF.